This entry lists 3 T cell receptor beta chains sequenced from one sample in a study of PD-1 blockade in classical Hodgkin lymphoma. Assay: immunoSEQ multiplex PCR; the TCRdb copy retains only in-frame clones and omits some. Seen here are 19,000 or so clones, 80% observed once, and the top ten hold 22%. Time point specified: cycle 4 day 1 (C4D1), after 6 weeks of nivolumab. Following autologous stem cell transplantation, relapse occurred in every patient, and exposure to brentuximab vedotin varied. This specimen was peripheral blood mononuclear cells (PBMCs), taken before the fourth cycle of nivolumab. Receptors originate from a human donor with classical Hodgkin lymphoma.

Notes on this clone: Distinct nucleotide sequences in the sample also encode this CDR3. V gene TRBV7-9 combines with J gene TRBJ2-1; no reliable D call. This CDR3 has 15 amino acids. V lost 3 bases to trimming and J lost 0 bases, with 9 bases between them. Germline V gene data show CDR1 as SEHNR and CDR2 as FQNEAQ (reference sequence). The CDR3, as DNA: TGTGCCAGCAGCTTCTCTGACTCCTCCTACAATGAGCAGTTCTTC. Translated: CASSFSDSSYNEQFF. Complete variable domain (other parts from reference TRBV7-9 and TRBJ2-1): DTGVSQNPRHKITKRGQNVTFRCDPISEHNRLYWYRQTLGQGPEFLTYFQNEAQLEKSRLLSDRFSAERPKGSFSTLEIQRTEQGDSAMYLCASSFSDSSYNEQFFGPGTRLTVL.

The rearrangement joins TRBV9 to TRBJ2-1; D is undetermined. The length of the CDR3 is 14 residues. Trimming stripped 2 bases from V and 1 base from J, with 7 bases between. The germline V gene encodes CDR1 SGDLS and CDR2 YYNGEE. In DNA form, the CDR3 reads TGTGCCAGCAGCGTTGGAAGTTCCTACAATGAGCAGTTCTTC. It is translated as CASSVGSSYNEQFF.

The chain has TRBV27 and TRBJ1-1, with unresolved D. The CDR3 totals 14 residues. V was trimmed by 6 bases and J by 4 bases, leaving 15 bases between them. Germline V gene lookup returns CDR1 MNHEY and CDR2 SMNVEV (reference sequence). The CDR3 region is CASRSRTAFTEAFF. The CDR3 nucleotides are TGTGCCAGCAGATCCAGGACCGCCTTCACTGAAGCTTTCTTT.